This TCR beta chain was sequenced during a study of control samples from healthy donors and cancer patients. The V gene lost 4 bases and the J gene lost 0 bases, with 13 bases spanning the gap. Germline-derived CDR1 and CDR2 are SGHTA and FQGNSA. The CDR3 is 15 amino acids. Measured with immunoSEQ multiplex PCR; TCRdb has only the in-frame clones, and not every one. The table shows 130,000 or so clones, with over 85% occurring only once. V gene TRBV7-2 combines with J gene TRBJ2-7; D possibly matches TRBD1 or TRBD2 (5 bases each). This TCR derives from a man aged 45 to 65 with head and neck cancer. The sample consisted of PBMCs. The CDR3 DNA is TGTGCCAGCAGCTCGGGATGGGGGAGCTCCTACGAGCAGTACTTC. It yields the protein CASSSGWGSSYEQYF.